The 32 T cell receptor beta chains presented below share a single source sample, sequenced in a study of T cells in Graves' hyperthyroidism and ophthalmopathy. What was amplified from RNA transcripts were TCR beta CDR3 regions. With the HTBI primer set, the TCR CDR3 went through a first round of RT-PCR. TCRdb re-called the multiplex PCR reads with MiXCR, one entry per CDR3 protein. The sample yields 100,000 to 130,000 distinct CDR3 sequences, 15% to 20% seen once. Source material: blood. The receptors come from a woman between 45 and 60 years old with Graves' hyperthyroidism.

There are many counts of this clonotype. The CDR3 protein is CSVDTSGSYEQYV. In nucleotides, the CDR3 is TGCAGCGTCGACACTAGCGGCTCCTACGAGCAGTACGTC. The J gene is TRBJ2-7, the V gene TRBV29-1; 8 bases are shared with TRBD2. With V trimmed by 6 bases and J by 0 bases, 4 bases remained unmatched. The CDR3 loop spans 13 amino acids. Germline V lookup: CDR1 SQVTM, CDR2 ANQGSEA.

The sample holds many counts of this clonotype. The chain joins TRBV11-2 to TRBJ2-1, with 10 positions matching TRBD1. The CDR3 is made up of 20 amino acids. With V trimmed by 5 bases and J by 4 bases, 20 bases remained unmatched. Germline V lookup: CDR1 SGHAT, CDR2 FQNNGV. The CDR3 here is CASSLRTGGPSLYLYNEQFF. For the CDR3, the DNA is TGTGCCAGCAGCCTACGGACAGGGGGTCCATCCCTATACTTATACAATGAGCAGTTCTTC.

The gene calls are TRBV6-1 and TRBJ2-7; 10 nucleotides line up with TRBD1. The V segment lost 2 bases and the J segment 6 bases; nucleotides outside the gene matches: 7. The CDR3 loop spans 15 amino acids. Germline V CDR1 and CDR2: MNHNS, SASEGT. CDR3 sequence reads: CASSEPGQGWGEQYF. The CDR3 bases are TGTGCCAGCAGTGAACCGGGACAGGGGTGGGGCGAGCAGTACTTC.

This clonotype was observed many times. The chain couples TRBV11-2 to TRBJ2-5, with TRBD2 matching 12 bases. The CDR3 has 15 amino acids. The V gene's germline CDR1 is SGHAT and CDR2 FQNNGV. With V trimmed by 3 bases and J by 4 bases, 3 bases remained unmatched. The CDR3 DNA follows: TGTGCCAGCAGCTTGGGACTAGCGGGCTCAGAGACCCAGTACTTC. Translated: CASSLGLAGSETQYF.

This clonotype was counted many times. The rearrangement joins TRBV11-3 to TRBJ2-1, with 7 bases that match TRBD2. CDR1 and CDR2 from the germline V gene are SGHNT and YENEEA. The J segment lost 2 bases and the V segment lost 5 bases, leaving 3 bases of the junction unmatched. There are 14 residues in the CDR3. DNA for the CDR3: TGTGCCAGCAGCAAAAGCGGGACCTACAATGAGCAGTTCTTC. This encodes CASSKSGTYNEQFF.

The chain is built from TRBV10-2 and TRBJ2-4; weak D call: TRBD2 (5 bases). CDR3 length: 13 amino acids. Germline V gene sequence: CDR1 WSHSY, CDR2 SAAADI. V was cut by 6 bases and J by 0 bases, with 6 bases left in between. The CDR3 region is CASSGEAKNIQYF. CDR3 sequence (DNA): TGCGCCAGCAGCGGGGAAGCCAAAAACATTCAGTACTTC.

This clonotype was observed at least ten times. This chain joins TRBV3-1 and TRBJ2-1; weak D call: TRBD1 (5 bases). Germline CDR1 is LGHDT and CDR2 is YNNKEL (reference sequence). Trimming removed 4 bases from V and 7 bases from J, with 14 bases in between. CDR3 length: 14 residues. CDR3 DNA sequence: TGTGCCAGCAGCCGCCGAGACAGCAGGAATGAGCAGTTCTTC. Amino acids: CASSRRDSRNEQFF.

This clonotype occurred a few times. V usage is TRBV7-3 and J usage is TRBJ2-4, with 14 bases aligning to TRBD2. Unmatched junction bases numbered 12, after V lost 3 bases and J lost 5 bases. The CDR3 totals 19 residues. Per germline, CDR1 SGHTA and CDR2 FQGTGA. The CDR3 sequence is CASSFPSGTSGRNENIQYF. In DNA form, the CDR3 reads TGTGCCAGCAGCTTTCCTTCCGGGACTAGCGGGAGAAACGAAAACATTCAGTACTTC.

V is TRBV10-1 and J is TRBJ2-1; TRBD1 agrees at 9 bases. Trimming removed 0 bases from V and 7 bases from J; junction bases left unmatched: 1. This CDR3 has 14 residues. Germline assignment: CDR1 WNHNN and CDR2 SYGVQD (reference sequence). CDR3 amino acids: CASSESTGGNEQFF. Written as DNA, the CDR3 is TGCGCCAGCAGTGAGTCGACAGGGGGGAATGAGCAGTTCTTC.

The rearrangement uses TRBV15 and TRBJ2-1; D call uncertain. CDR3 length: 11 amino acids. Trimming pared 3 bases from V and 8 bases from J, leaving 5 bases between. Looked up from germline, CDR1 is LNHNV and CDR2 is YYDKDF (reference sequence). The CDR3 nucleotides are TGTGCCACCAGCAGTTTCTATGAGCAGTTCTTC. Residues: CATSSFYEQFF. Full variable domain (outside the CDR3, taken from reference TRBV15 and TRBJ2-1): DAMVIQNPRYQVTQFGKPVTLSCSQTLNHNVMYWYQQKSSQAPKLLFHYYDKDFNNEADTPDNFQSRRPNTSFCFLDIRSPGLGDTAMYLCATSSFYEQFFGPGTRLTVL.

J is TRBJ2-1 and V is TRBV6-2 or TRBV6-3; 10 nucleotides line up with TRBD2. Germline-derived CDR1 and CDR2 are MNHEY and SVGEGT. V gave up 7 bases and J gave up 6 bases; unmatched junction bases: 6. This CDR3 spans 14 amino acids. The CDR3 DNA follows: TGTGCCAGCATCGGTAGCGGGAGGCGCAATGAGCAGTTCTTC. Protein product: CASIGSGRRNEQFF.

The chain uses TRBV3-1 and TRBJ1-1; 8 bases map to TRBD1. V was pared by 3 bases and J by 6 bases, with 9 bases of the junction left unmatched. This CDR3 contains 15 residues. The germline V gene encodes CDR1 LGHDT and CDR2 YNNKEL (reference sequence). The CDR3 sequence is CASSQTTGAASEAFF. DNA for the CDR3: TGTGCCAGCAGCCAGACGACAGGGGCTGCCTCTGAAGCTTTCTTT.

This clonotype was found once. The rearrangement joins TRBV28 to TRBJ1-2; no definite D call. CDR1 is MDHEN, CDR2 SYDVKM, per germline. CDR3 length: 13 amino acids. V lost 7 bases, J lost 2 bases, and 11 bases lay in between. The DNA for the CDR3 is TGTGCCAGCAAAGTGGGCAAAAACTATGGCTACACCTTC. Protein product: CASKVGKNYGYTF.

This clonotype was recorded many times. The chain uses TRBV3-1 and TRBJ1-5, with D hard to call. CDR1 LGHDT and CDR2 YNNKEL come from the germline V gene (reference sequence). The V gene lost 1 base and the J gene lost 2 bases, with 9 bases spanning the gap. The CDR3 extends over 15 amino acids. CDR3 in DNA: TGTGCCAGCAGCCAAGGCGGATTTGGCAATCAGCCCCAGCATTTT. Translated, it gives CASSQGGFGNQPQHF.

This clonotype occurred many times. The chain recombines TRBV28 with TRBJ1-5; 7 bases match TRBD1. V lost 10 bases and J lost 2; bases outside the gene matches: 8. Per the germline V gene, CDR1 is MDHEN and CDR2 is SYDVKM. This CDR3 is 14 amino acids long. CDR3 coding DNA: TGTGCCACTTTGGACAGGAAGGGCAATCAGCCCCAGCATTTT. It translates to CATLDRKGNQPQHF. Combining the CDR3 with reference TRBV28 and TRBJ1-5 gives the whole variable domain DVKVTQSSRYLVKRTGEKVFLECVQDMDHENMFWYRQDPGLGLRLIYFSYDVKMKEKGDIPEGYSVSREKKERFSLILESASTNQTSMYLCATLDRKGNQPQHFGDGTRLSIL.

In its sample, this clonotype was seen many times. V is TRBV5-1 and J is TRBJ2-1; 8 bases are shared with TRBD2. Germline V lookup: CDR1 SGHRS, CDR2 YFSETQ. J was trimmed by 15 bases and V by 0 bases; bases with no gene match: 14. The CDR3 length is 15 residues. The CDR3 loop is CASSLVDMGAGVAFF. DNA of the CDR3: TGCGCCAGCAGCTTGGTCGATATGGGAGCGGGAGTGGCGTTCTTC.

This clonotype was seen at least ten times. The rearrangement links TRBV7-9 to TRBJ1-1; unclear D gene. Per germline, CDR1 SEHNR and CDR2 FQNEAQ (reference sequence). Trimming removed 2 bases at V and 0 bases at J, with 4 bases between. The CDR3 sequence is 13 residues long. The CDR3: CASSLSLNTEAFF. The DNA of the CDR3 is TGTGCCAGCAGCTTATCTTTGAACACTGAAGCTTTCTTT.

This clonotype was detected many times. This chain connects TRBV28 to TRBJ2-2, with a weak D call TRBD2 (5 bases). CDR3 size: 16 residues. V shed 6 bases and J shed 3 bases, with 17 bases lying between them. Germline V gene sequence: CDR1 MDHEN, CDR2 SYDVKM. DNA of the CDR3: TGTGCCAGCAGCCCTTTCGGGGAAACGGACACCGGGGAGCTGTTTTTT. Protein sequence: CASSPFGETDTGELFF.

This clonotype was seen repeatedly, ten times or more. One end of the junction fails to match germline, which may point to a read error. The genes are TRBV5-1 and TRBJ2-3; 7 bases map to TRBD2. There are 16 residues in the CDR3. Germline CDR1 and CDR2: SGHRS and YFSETQ. CDR3 bases: TGCGCCAACAGCCTAGGGACTAAAGGAGGTACAGATACGCAGTATTTT. As protein: CANSLGTKGGTDTQYF.

V and J are TRBV13 and TRBJ2-7, with D perhaps assigned TRBD1 or TRBD2 (6 bases each). Germline V gives CDR1 PRHDT, CDR2 FYEKMQ (reference sequence). CDR3 length equals 13 residues. V gave up 5 bases and J gave up 6 bases, with 14 bases separating them. The CDR3 loop reads CASSGTRGGEQYF. CDR3 coding DNA: TGTGCCAGCAGCGGGACTCGAGGGGGCGAGCAGTACTTC.

This chain links TRBV27 with TRBJ1-2, with 11 nucleotides matching TRBD1. V lost 4 bases, J lost 2 bases, and 12 bases stayed unmatched. The CDR3 spans 18 residues. The germline gives CDR1 MNHEY, CDR2 SMNVEV (reference sequence). CDR3 bases: TGTGCCAGCAGTTACGCGACCCCGGGACAGGGGGGCAACTATGGCTACACCTTC. It codes for CASSYATPGQGGNYGYTF.

This clonotype showed up many times. V usage is TRBV7-9 and J usage is TRBJ2-5; TRBD1 matches at 7 bases. The CDR3 extends over 16 amino acids. The trim removed 3 bases at V and 4 bases at J, leaving 11 bases unmatched. Per germline, CDR1 SEHNR and CDR2 FQNEAQ (reference sequence). In nucleotides, the CDR3 is TGTGCCAGCAGCTTCGTACAGGGGATTATATTAGAGACCCAGTACTTC. The encoded protein is CASSFVQGIILETQYF. The full variable domain, with the rest looked up from reference TRBV7-9 and TRBJ2-5, is DTGVSQNPRHKITKRGQNVTFRCDPISEHNRLYWYRQTLGQGPEFLTYFQNEAQLEKSRLLSDRFSAERPKGSFSTLEIQRTEQGDSAMYLCASSFVQGIILETQYFGPGTRLLVL.

This clonotype has at least ten counts. J is TRBJ2-1 and V is TRBV30; D gene uncertain. Trimming stripped 4 bases from V and 7 bases from J, with 11 bases between. The CDR3 sequence is 12 residues long. The V gene's germline CDR1 is GTSNPN and CDR2 SVGIG (reference sequence). In DNA form, the CDR3 reads TGTGCCTGGACTAGTGCGGTGAATGAGCAGTTCTTC. It encodes CAWTSAVNEQFF.

This clonotype was seen a single time. A much larger clone is a single base away; this may be a read error. The chain has TRBV20-1 and TRBJ2-5, with 8 bases matching TRBD2. The CDR3 runs to 14 residues. CDR1 and CDR2 from the germline V gene are DFQATT and SNEGSKA (reference sequence). The trim removed 0 bases at V and 6 bases at J, leaving 6 bases unmatched. The chain's CDR3 is CSARECSGKKTQYF. The DNA of the CDR3 is TGCAGTGCTAGAGAGTGTAGCGGGAAAAAGACCCAGTACTTC.

As regards this clonotype: Sequence at one end of the junction differs from germline and may be a read error. The chain is built from TRBV19 and TRBJ1-1; no definite D call. CDR3 length: 13 residues. Germline CDR1 LNHDA, CDR2 SQIVND (reference sequence). The CDR3, as DNA: TGTGCCAGCAGTATGTGGGATAACACTGAAGCTTTCTTT. It codes for CASSMWDNTEAFF. The variable domain in full, completed from reference TRBV19 and TRBJ1-1, reads DGGITQSPKYLFRKEGQNVTLSCEQNLNHDAMYWYRQDPGQGLRLIYYSQIVNDFQKGDIAEGYSVSREKKESFPLTVTSAQKNPTAFYLCASSMWDNTEAFFGQGTRLTVV.

The CDR3 loop is CASSEVTGSANEQYV. The CDR3 DNA sequence: TGTGCCAGCAGTGAGGTGACAGGGTCAGCCAATGAGCAGTACGTC. V gene TRBV2 combines with J gene TRBJ2-7, with 7 bases fitting TRBD1. This CDR3 is built from 15 residues. V gave up 3 bases and J gave up 7 bases; unmatched junction bases: 12. The germline gives CDR1 SNHLY, CDR2 FYNNEI.

In this sample, this clonotype turned up many times. This sequence joins TRBV15 and TRBJ2-1; 11 bases agree with TRBD2. CDR1 LNHNV and CDR2 YYDKDF come from the germline V gene (reference sequence). The J segment lost 6 bases and the V segment lost 2 bases, leaving 3 bases of the junction unmatched. The CDR3 has 15 residues. The CDR3 loop is CATSRLAGGPNEQFF. The CDR3 coding sequence is TGTGCCACCAGCAGACTAGCGGGAGGTCCCAATGAGCAGTTCTTC.

This sequence joins TRBV20-1 and TRBJ2-5; TRBD1 or TRBD2 may be the D gene (5 bases each). Germline V gene sequence: CDR1 DFQATT, CDR2 SNEGSKA (reference sequence). CDR3 length: 11 residues. Trimming left V 6 bases short and J 7 bases short, with 12 bases between. For the CDR3, the DNA is TGCAGTGCCCCCGGGACCGGGACCCAGTACTTC. This sequence encodes CSAPGTGTQYF.

This clonotype has only a few counts. A much larger clone differs by one base, so this may be a read error. The chain combines TRBV5-1 with TRBJ2-7; possibly TRBD1 for D (5 bases). CDR1 and CDR2 from the germline V gene are SGHRS and YFSETQ. This CDR3 spans 14 amino acids. In DNA form, the CDR3 reads TGCGCCAACAGCTTGGAAGGGGCCATCTACGAGCAGTACTTC. It translates to CANSLEGAIYEQYF.

There are many counts of this clonotype. The rearrangement links TRBV12-3 or TRBV12-4 to TRBJ1-1, with unresolved D. The V end lost 4 bases, the J end lost 5 bases, and 14 bases lay between the germline ends. The CDR3 totals 14 residues. The CDR3 protein is CASSSPLAGTEAFF. The CDR3, as DNA: TGTGCCAGCAGTTCCCCTCTGGCTGGAACTGAAGCTTTCTTT.

This chain uses TRBV6-5 with TRBJ1-1, with D possibly TRBD1 on 6 matching bases. This CDR3 contains 14 residues. CDR1 is MNHEY, CDR2 SVGAGI, per germline. The germline V and J ends were trimmed by 5 bases and 7 bases, with 17 bases remaining between them. CDR3 in DNA: TGTGCCAGCAGTCAATCGCTCGGACAGAATGAAGCTTTCTTT. Protein sequence: CASSQSLGQNEAFF.

This clonotype was found many times. V usage is TRBV5-8 and J usage is TRBJ1-2, with D maybe TRBD1 (5 bases). Trimming removed 4 bases from V and 2 bases from J, with 15 bases in between. Germline V gene sequence: CDR1 SGHTS, CDR2 YDEGEE. The CDR3 sequence is 15 residues long. The CDR3 loop reads CASSQTDSYNYGYTF. Here the CDR3 DNA reads TGTGCCAGCAGCCAGACCGACAGCTACAACTATGGCTACACCTTC.